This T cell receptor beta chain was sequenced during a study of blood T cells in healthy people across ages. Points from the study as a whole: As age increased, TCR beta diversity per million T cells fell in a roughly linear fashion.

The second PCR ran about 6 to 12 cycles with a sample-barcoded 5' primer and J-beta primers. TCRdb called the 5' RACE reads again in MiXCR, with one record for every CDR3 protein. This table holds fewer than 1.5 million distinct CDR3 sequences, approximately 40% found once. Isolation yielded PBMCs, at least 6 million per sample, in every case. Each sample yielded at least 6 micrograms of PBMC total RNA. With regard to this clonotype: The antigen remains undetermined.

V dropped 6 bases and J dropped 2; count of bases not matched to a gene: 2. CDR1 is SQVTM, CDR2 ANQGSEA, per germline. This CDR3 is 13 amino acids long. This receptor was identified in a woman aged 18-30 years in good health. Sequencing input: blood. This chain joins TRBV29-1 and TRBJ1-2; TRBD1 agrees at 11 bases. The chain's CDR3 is CSVGTGGNYGYTF. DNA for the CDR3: TGCAGCGTCGGGACAGGGGGGAACTATGGCTACACCTTC.